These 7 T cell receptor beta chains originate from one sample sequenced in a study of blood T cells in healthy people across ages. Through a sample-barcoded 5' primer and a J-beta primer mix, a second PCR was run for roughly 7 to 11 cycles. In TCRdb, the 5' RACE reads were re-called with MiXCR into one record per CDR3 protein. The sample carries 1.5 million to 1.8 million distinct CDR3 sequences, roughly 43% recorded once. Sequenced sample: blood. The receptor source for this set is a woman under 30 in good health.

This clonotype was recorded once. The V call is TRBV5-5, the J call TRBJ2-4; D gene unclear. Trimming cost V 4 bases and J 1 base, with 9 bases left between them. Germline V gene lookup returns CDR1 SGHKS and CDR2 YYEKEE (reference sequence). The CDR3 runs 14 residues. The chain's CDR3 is CASSLDWAKNIQYF. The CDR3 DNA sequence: TGTGCCAGCAGCCTGGATTGGGCCAAAAACATTCAGTACTTC.

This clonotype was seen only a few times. The CDR3 spells CASSYPRYRGTEAFF. CDR3 in DNA: TGTGCCAGCAGTTACCCCCGATACAGGGGTACTGAAGCTTTCTTT. The rearrangement uses TRBV6-7 and TRBJ1-1; 7 nucleotides line up with TRBD1. TRBV6-7 is an open reading frame, and its role is uncertain. There are 15 residues in the CDR3. V shed 2 bases, J shed 5 bases, and the junction held 8 bases outside the gene matches.

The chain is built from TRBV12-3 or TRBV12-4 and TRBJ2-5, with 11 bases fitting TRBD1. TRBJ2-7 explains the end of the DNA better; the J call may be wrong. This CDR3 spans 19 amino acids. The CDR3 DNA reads TGTGCCAGCAGTTTTAAGCTAGGGACAGGGGGGTCCTTGAGCAACGAGCAGTACTTC. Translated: CASSFKLGTGGSLSNEQYF.

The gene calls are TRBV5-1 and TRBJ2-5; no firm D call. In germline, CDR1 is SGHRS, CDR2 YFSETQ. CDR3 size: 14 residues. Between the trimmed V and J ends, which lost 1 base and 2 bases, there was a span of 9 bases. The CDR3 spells CASSLLLGQETQYF. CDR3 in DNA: TGCGCCAGCAGCTTGCTCCTAGGACAAGAGACCCAGTACTTC.

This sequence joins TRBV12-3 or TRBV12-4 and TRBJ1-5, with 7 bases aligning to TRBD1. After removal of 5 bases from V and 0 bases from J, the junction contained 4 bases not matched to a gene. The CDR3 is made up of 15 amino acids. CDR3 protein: CASSRHRGSNQPQHF. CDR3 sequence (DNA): TGTGCCAGCAGTCGTCACAGGGGTAGCAATCAGCCCCAGCATTTT.

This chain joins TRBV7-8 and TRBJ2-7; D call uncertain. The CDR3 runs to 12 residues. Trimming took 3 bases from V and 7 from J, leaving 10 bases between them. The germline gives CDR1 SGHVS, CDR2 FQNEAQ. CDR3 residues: CASSFQDNEQYF. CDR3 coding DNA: TGTGCCAGCAGCTTTCAAGACAATGAGCAGTACTTC.

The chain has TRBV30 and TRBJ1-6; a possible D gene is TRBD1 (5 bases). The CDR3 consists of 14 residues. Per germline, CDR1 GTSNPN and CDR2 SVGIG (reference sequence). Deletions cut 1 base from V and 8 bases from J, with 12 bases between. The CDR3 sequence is CAWSEAGRDSPLHF. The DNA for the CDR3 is TGTGCCTGGAGTGAGGCAGGGAGGGATTCACCCCTCCACTTT.